The TCR beta chain under discussion was sequenced for a study of shared clonotypes between healthy human individuals. Germline trimming cut 6 bases from V and 5 bases from J; bases unmatched to any gene: 8. The CDR3 has 14 amino acids. CDR1 is MNHEY and CDR2 is SVGAGI in the germline V gene. On this clone itself: Its antigen remains unidentified.

Sequencing used immunoSEQ multiplex PCR; TCRdb keeps in-frame clones, though not all of them. The sample has hundreds of thousands of clones; 95% to 97% are singletons. General study findings and limits: Among donors, clonotype sharing was expected to be affected by sequencing depth. Tissue TCR repertoires likely differ from these blood-only repertoires. Between a handful of donors, naive CD4 clonotypes were shared at a level of about 5%.

The sequence came from a woman under 40 in good health. Material: naive CD4+ T cells sorted from blood. The subset here: CD45RA+ positively selected. The chain joins TRBV6-5 to TRBJ2-5, with TRBD2 matching 8 bases. CDR3 sequence (DNA): TGTGCCAGCAGATCAGCGGGAGATCCCGAGACCCAGTACTTC. This gives the protein CASRSAGDPETQYF.